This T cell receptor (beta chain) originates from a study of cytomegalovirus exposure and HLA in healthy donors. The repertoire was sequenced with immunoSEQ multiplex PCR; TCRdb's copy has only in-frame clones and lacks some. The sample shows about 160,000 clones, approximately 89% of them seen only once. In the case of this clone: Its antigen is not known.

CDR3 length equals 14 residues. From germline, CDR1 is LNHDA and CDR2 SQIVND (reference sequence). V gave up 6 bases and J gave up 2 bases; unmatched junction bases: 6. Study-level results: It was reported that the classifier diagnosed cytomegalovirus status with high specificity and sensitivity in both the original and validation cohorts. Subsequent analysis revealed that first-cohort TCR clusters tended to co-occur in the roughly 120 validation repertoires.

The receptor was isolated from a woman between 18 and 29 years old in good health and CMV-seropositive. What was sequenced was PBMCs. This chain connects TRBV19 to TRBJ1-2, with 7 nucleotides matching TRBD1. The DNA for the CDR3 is TGTGCCAGTAGAAGAGGGACAGCCAACTATGGCTACACCTTC. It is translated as CASRRGTANYGYTF.